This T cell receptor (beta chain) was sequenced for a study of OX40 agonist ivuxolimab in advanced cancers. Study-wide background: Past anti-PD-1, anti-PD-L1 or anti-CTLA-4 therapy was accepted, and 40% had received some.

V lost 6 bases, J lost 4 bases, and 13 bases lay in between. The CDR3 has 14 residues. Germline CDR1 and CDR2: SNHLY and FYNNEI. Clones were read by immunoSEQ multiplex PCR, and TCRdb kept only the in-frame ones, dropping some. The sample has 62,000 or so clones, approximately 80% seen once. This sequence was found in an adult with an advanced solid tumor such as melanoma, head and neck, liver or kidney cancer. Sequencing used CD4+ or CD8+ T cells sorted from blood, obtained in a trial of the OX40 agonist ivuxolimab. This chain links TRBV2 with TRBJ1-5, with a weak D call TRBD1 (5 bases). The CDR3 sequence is CASSPMEGNQPQHF. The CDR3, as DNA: TGTGCCAGCAGCCCCATGGAGGGGAATCAGCCCCAGCATTTT.